A selection of T cell receptor beta chains follows, all from one sample in a study of control samples from healthy donors and cancer patients. Profiling relied on immunoSEQ multiplex PCR, and the TCRdb table lists in-frame clones only, not all of them. The sample has more than 95,000 clones, 83% seen once. The specimen was blood. The origin of the receptors is a woman in her forties or fifties in good health. The conserved cysteine and the conserved F or W are not part of the CDR3 here. Fields, in order: V gene, J gene, CDR3 protein.

v_call: TRBV7-3; j_call: TRBJ1-1; cdr3_aa: ASSTQGRSAEAF
v_call: TRBV7-9; j_call: TRBJ2-1; cdr3_aa: ASSIWTSGRGSYNEQF
v_call: TRBV19; j_call: TRBJ2-7; cdr3_aa: ASSTGGYEQY
v_call: TRBV18; j_call: TRBJ2-3; cdr3_aa: ASSPRTAGAGTDTQY
v_call: TRBV7-2; j_call: TRBJ1-3; cdr3_aa: ASSHGNTIY
v_call: TRBV11-3; j_call: TRBJ2-1; cdr3_aa: ASSLDPLMGEQF
v_call: TRBV29-1; j_call: TRBJ1-6; cdr3_aa: SVALGSNNSPLH
v_call: TRBV9; j_call: TRBJ1-3; cdr3_aa: ASSPGRGELSGNTIY
v_call: TRBV19; j_call: TRBJ2-2; cdr3_aa: ASKNAGANTGELF
v_call: TRBV3-1/TRBV3-2; j_call: TRBJ2-7; cdr3_aa: ASSRYSNSYEQY
v_call: TRBV15; j_call: TRBJ2-4; cdr3_aa: ATTSGGIDIQY
v_call: TRBV7-2; j_call: TRBJ2-2; cdr3_aa: ASSPPSSGELF
v_call: TRBV7-8; j_call: TRBJ1-1; cdr3_aa: ASSLRAATEAF
v_call: TRBV5-1; j_call: TRBJ1-2; cdr3_aa: ASSSGTGVAYGYT
v_call: TRBV11-3; j_call: TRBJ2-3; cdr3_aa: ASSSLGGITDTQY
v_call: TRBV25-1; j_call: TRBJ1-5; cdr3_aa: ASSEPGNQPQH
v_call: TRBV19; j_call: TRBJ1-2; cdr3_aa: ASSILAGGYT
v_call: TRBV28; j_call: TRBJ1-2; cdr3_aa: ASSTYDRGGNYGYT
v_call: TRBV6-6; j_call: TRBJ1-5; cdr3_aa: ASSKNQGDSNQPQH
v_call: TRBV4-3; j_call: TRBJ1-1; cdr3_aa: ASSQARGPENTEAF
v_call: TRBV7-9; j_call: TRBJ2-3; cdr3_aa: ASSRGDRGTADTQY
v_call: TRBV7-9; j_call: TRBJ1-3; cdr3_aa: ASSVGTGNTIY